The TCR beta chain described here comes from a study of STAT5B mutations in CD4+ large granular lymphocyte leukemia. Broader study findings: Compared with healthy controls (2/35), patient top clones favored TRBV06 (8/27).

Germline-derived CDR1 and CDR2 are KGHSH and LQKENI. The CDR3 loop spans 15 amino acids. With 3 bases clipped from V and 0 bases from J, the junction kept 4 bases outside the gene matches. A remark on this clone: Its target is unknown.

The survey-level immunoSEQ assay was used. Using immunoSEQ multiplex PCR, the repertoire was profiled, and TCRdb retains in-frame clones only, with some absent. The sample consists of fewer than 40,000 clones, approximately 91% of them appearing once. Sequencing input: CD4+ T cells from blood buffy coats. The J gene is TRBJ2-5, the V gene TRBV18; the match to TRBD2 covers 7 bases. The receptor comes from a human donor in good health. The CDR3, as DNA: TGTGCCAGCTCACCCATCGGGGGGTACCAAGAGACCCAGTACTTC. Translated: CASSPIGGYQETQYF.